This T cell receptor beta chain was profiled in a study of shared clonotypes between healthy human individuals. Study results and limitations: Clonotypes which were not shared had lower generation probabilities than clonotypes that all four donors shared.

All the donors were Caucasian adults who lived in Nashville, Tennessee. A CD45RA-negative memory subset and a CD45RA+ naive subset were separated from the CD4+ cells. Assay used: immunoSEQ multiplex PCR; TCRdb lists only in-frame clones, some missing. The data contain more than 2,000,000 clones, roughly 93% of them singletons. As for this clone: As yet, its antigen is unknown.

Germline loops: CDR1 SGHNT, CDR2 YYREEE (reference sequence). V was shortened by 4 bases and J by 9 bases, with 10 bases between the two germline ends. This CDR3 contains 12 residues. The sequenced sample was naive CD4+ T cells from PBMCs. Subset noted: CD45RA+ positively selected. This clonotype originated in a man aged 18 to 29 in good health. Some clones in this sample may be carry-over from other donors' samples. This chain uses TRBV5-4 with TRBJ2-2, with a possible D match to TRBD1 (6 bases). In DNA, the CDR3 is TGTGCCAGCAGCGCCAGGGGTAGGGAGCTGTTTTTT. Amino acids: CASSARGRELFF.